These 2 T cell receptor beta chains were all obtained from the same sample, sequenced in a study of patients and donors after allogeneic stem cell transplantation. TCRdb itself ran the RT-PCR reads through MiXCR, one entry per CDR3 protein. The sample has about 960,000 distinct CDR3 sequences; roughly 17% are singletons. Sequencing was carried out using blood, either unsorted or a sorted T cell fraction (not recorded which). These receptors all stem from a human donor who was either an allogeneic HSCT recipient or a stem cell or donor lymphocyte infusion donor (not recorded which). It is not recorded whose cells these are; they may come from a transplant donor.

The gene calls are TRBV4-3 and TRBJ2-3; D might be TRBD1 (5 bases). The germline V and J ends were trimmed by 0 bases and 6 bases, with 13 bases remaining between them. This CDR3 spans 15 amino acids. CDR1 and CDR2 (germline): LGHNA, YSLEER. The CDR3 loop reads CASSQDRKGADTQYF. The CDR3 DNA is TGCGCCAGCAGCCAAGATCGGAAAGGGGCCGATACGCAGTATTTT.

This clonotype has a count of ten or more. The chain combines TRBV7-8 with TRBJ1-6; D not certain. From germline, CDR1 is SGHVS and CDR2 FQNEAQ. The length of the CDR3 is 15 residues. Deletions cut 6 bases from V and 6 bases from J, with 15 bases between. The CDR3 spells CASSPFGGINSPLHF. The CDR3 DNA sequence: TGTGCCAGCAGTCCCTTTGGCGGCATTAATTCACCCCTCCACTTT.